The 25 T cell receptor beta chains presented below share a single source sample, sequenced in a study of blood T cells in healthy people across ages. Together with a sample-barcoded 5' primer, a J-beta primer mix was included in a second PCR lasting 7 to 11 cycles. TCRdb independently ran MiXCR on the 5' RACE reads; one entry per CDR3 protein. The table records approximately 670,000 distinct CDR3 sequences, around two fifths of them present only once. Sequencing was performed on blood. These receptors all stem from a man older than 75 in good health.

The chain recombines TRBV12-5 with TRBJ2-1; 11 bases agree with TRBD2. The CDR3 is 17 residues long. CDR1 and CDR2 (germline): LGHNT, FRNRAP. The V segment lost 5 bases and the J segment 2 bases; nucleotides outside the gene matches: 8. This CDR3 is CASGLSIAGGAYNEQFF. In DNA form, the CDR3 reads TGTGCTAGTGGTCTGTCAATAGCGGGAGGGGCCTACAATGAGCAGTTCTTC.

This clonotype appeared many times. This chain joins TRBV5-1 and TRBJ2-3; 8 bases map to TRBD1. In germline, CDR1 is SGHRS, CDR2 YFSETQ. The CDR3 totals 15 residues. Unmatched junction bases numbered 2, after V lost 0 bases and J lost 2 bases. CDR3 coding DNA: TGCGCCAGCAGCTTGGACAGGGGGAACACAGATACGCAGTATTTT. Its protein product is CASSLDRGNTDTQYF.

This clonotype has just one count. The chain combines TRBV15 with TRBJ1-6; perhaps TRBD1 as D (5 bases). The CDR3 is 15 amino acids. Trimming removed 0 bases at V and 5 bases at J, with 8 bases between. Germline V gene sequence: CDR1 LNHNV, CDR2 YYDKDF (reference sequence). CDR3 residues: CATSREPGNNSPLHF. The CDR3 region has the DNA TGTGCCACCAGCAGAGAACCAGGGAATAATTCACCCCTCCACTTT.

This clonotype appeared a few times. The V gene is TRBV2, the J gene TRBJ2-7; 13 bases match TRBD2. Germline lookup yields CDR1 SNHLY and CDR2 FYNNEI. The CDR3 extends over 15 amino acids. Germline trimming cut 4 bases from V and 6 bases from J; bases unmatched to any gene: 6. CDR3 amino acids: CASSGRTSGSVEQYF. For the CDR3, the DNA is TGTGCCAGCAGTGGCAGGACTAGCGGGAGCGTCGAGCAGTACTTC.

The CDR3 bases are TGCGCCAGCAGCCTCCTGGGAGGCGGGGGTTCCTACGAGCAGTACTTC. It encodes CASSLLGGGGSYEQYF. The rearrangement uses TRBV4-3 and TRBJ2-7; 7 bases match TRBD2. The CDR3 consists of 16 residues. After removal of 4 bases from V and 1 base from J, the junction contained 10 bases not matched to a gene. Germline lookup yields CDR1 LGHNA and CDR2 YSLEER.

The gene calls are TRBV29-1 and TRBJ1-2; D call uncertain. The CDR3 has 14 residues. Trimming cost V 4 bases and J 1 base, with 13 bases left between them. Germline-derived CDR1 and CDR2 are SQVTM and ANQGSEA. The CDR3 sequence is CSVGFGQLNYGYTF. The DNA of the CDR3 is TGCAGCGTTGGGTTTGGCCAGCTTAACTATGGCTACACCTTC.

This chain connects TRBV2 to TRBJ2-1, with TRBD1 as a possible D gene (5 bases). The CDR3 contains 14 residues. V was trimmed by 7 bases and J by 3 bases, leaving 13 bases between them. CDR1 and CDR2 from the germline V gene are SNHLY and FYNNEI. In DNA, the CDR3 is TGTGCCAGCAAGGGGCAGGGAAACTACAATGAGCAGTTCTTC. It translates to CASKGQGNYNEQFF.

CDR3 bases: TGTGCCAGCAGCCCGACCGGGCAGGGTATCTACGAGCAGTACTTC. Encoded protein: CASSPTGQGIYEQYF. The V and J genes are TRBV9 and TRBJ2-4, with D perhaps TRBD1 (5 bases). The DNA end favors TRBJ2-7, so the J call may be wrong. Germline CDR1 SGDLS, CDR2 YYNGEE. The CDR3 sequence is 15 residues long.

The J gene is TRBJ2-3, the V gene TRBV4-2; D unclear. This CDR3 is built from 13 residues. Germline CDR1 and CDR2: LGHNA and YNFKEQ. V lost 5 bases to trimming and J lost 3 bases, with 9 bases between them. The CDR3 protein is CASSVDGTDTQYF. In DNA, the CDR3 is TGTGCCAGCAGCGTAGATGGGACAGATACGCAGTATTTT.

This clonotype was recorded many times. The chain has TRBV19 and TRBJ2-3; D possibly corresponds to TRBD2 (5 bases). V lost 3 bases to trimming and J lost 8 bases, with 12 bases between them. Germline lookup yields CDR1 LNHDA and CDR2 SQIVND (reference sequence). The CDR3 runs 13 residues. DNA for the CDR3: TGTGCCAGTAGTATGCAGGATGGAGGTACGCAGTATTTT. Translating gives CASSMQDGGTQYF.

The chain couples TRBV12-3 or TRBV12-4 to TRBJ2-2, with D possibly being TRBD2 (6 bases). Trimming left V 3 bases short and J 3 bases short, with 8 bases between. CDR3 length: 14 amino acids. Written as DNA, the CDR3 is TGTGCCAGCAGTTTCGGAGGGGACACCGGGGAGCTGTTTTTT. This sequence encodes CASSFGGDTGELFF.

The chain is built from TRBV2 and TRBJ1-2; 12 nucleotides match TRBD1. Trimming at V came to 4 bases and at J to 8 bases, leaving 2 bases not matched to a gene. The length of the CDR3 is 13 residues. The germline V gene has CDR1 SNHLY and CDR2 FYNNEI. The DNA for the CDR3 is TGTGCCAGCAGTGGGGACAGGGGGCTCGGCTACACCTTC. Its protein is CASSGDRGLGYTF.

The chain combines TRBV24-1 with TRBJ2-1; 10 nucleotides agree with TRBD2. CDR3 size: 15 residues. The V gene's germline CDR1 is KGHDR and CDR2 SFDVKD. V lost 3 bases, J lost 6 bases, and 4 bases stayed unmatched. The DNA for the CDR3 is TGTGCCACCAGTGATCCTAGCGGGAGAAGCAATGAGCAGTTCTTC. This translates into CATSDPSGRSNEQFF.

This sequence joins TRBV11-1 and TRBJ1-1; D perhaps matches TRBD1 (5 bases). The CDR3 contains 13 residues. Germline assignment: CDR1 SGHAT and CDR2 FQDESV (reference sequence). The ends were cut back, 6 bases at V and 5 bases at J, with 13 bases in the middle. CDR3 coding DNA: TGTGCCAGCAGGAAAGAGGGGCATACTGAAGCTTTCTTT. The encoded protein is CASRKEGHTEAFF.

The CDR3 DNA sequence: TGTGCCAGCAGTTACTCTGGCTACACCGGGGAGCTGTTTTTT. Its translation: CASSYSGYTGELFF. J is TRBJ2-2 and V is TRBV6-2 or TRBV6-3, with no clear D. Germline-derived CDR1 and CDR2 are MNHEY and SVGEGT. The CDR3 extends over 14 amino acids. V was shortened by 0 bases and J by 3 bases, with 5 bases between the two germline ends.

The CDR3 is CSAVPGGGIKDEQYF. The CDR3 DNA sequence: TGCAGTGCTGTCCCGGGGGGCGGGATTAAGGACGAGCAGTACTTC. This sequence joins TRBV20-1 and TRBJ2-4; possible D gene TRBD2, 7 bases. The J call may be wrong; the DNA end is better matched by TRBJ2-7. CDR3 size: 15 residues. Germline values: CDR1 DFQATT, CDR2 SNEGSKA (reference sequence).

The table lists this clonotype with a count of one. The gene calls are TRBV5-1 and TRBJ2-3; 8 bases fit TRBD2. The CDR3 is 15 residues long. After removal of 7 bases from V and 7 bases from J, the junction contained 14 bases not matched to a gene. Germline loops: CDR1 SGHRS, CDR2 YFSETQ. DNA for the CDR3: TGCGCCAGCGGCGGGGGGCAAGCGGAAGAAAATACGCAGTATTTT. The encoded protein is CASGGGQAEENTQYF.

This clonotype was recorded many times. V and J are TRBV29-1 and TRBJ2-7, with D possibly matching TRBD1 (5 bases). V lost 4 bases and J 6 bases, leaving 13 bases between the germline ends. CDR1 is SQVTM and CDR2 is ANQGSEA in the germline V gene. The CDR3 is 12 residues long. The CDR3 loop is CSVVLQGSEQYF. DNA for the CDR3: TGCAGCGTTGTCCTGCAGGGATCCGAGCAGTACTTC.

The chain has TRBV29-1 and TRBJ2-7; 13 positions match TRBD2. The CDR3 covers 14 residues. V trimming: 7 bases; J trimming: 1 base; junction bases outside the gene matches: 4. CDR1 and CDR2 (germline): SQVTM, ANQGSEA. CDR3 protein: CSGLAGGPSYEQYF. The CDR3 DNA reads TGCAGCGGACTAGCGGGGGGCCCTTCCTACGAGCAGTACTTC.

This chain uses TRBV14 with TRBJ1-1; no clear D gene. Trimming stripped 1 base from V and 4 bases from J, with 19 bases between. CDR1 and CDR2 (germline): SGHDN, FVKESK. The CDR3 loop spans 17 amino acids. CDR3 sequence reads: CASSQASDLVRGTEAFF. In DNA form, the CDR3 reads TGTGCCAGCAGCCAAGCCTCCGATTTGGTACGTGGCACTGAAGCTTTCTTT.

The CDR3 DNA is TGTGCCAGCAGCTTTACAGGGAACTATGGCTACACCTTC. This gives the protein CASSFTGNYGYTF. The chain combines TRBV7-2 with TRBJ1-2, with D possibly TRBD1 on 6 matching bases. Germline loops: CDR1 SGHTA, CDR2 FQGNSA. The length of the CDR3 is 13 residues. Trimming removed 3 bases at V and 2 bases at J, with 7 bases between.

There are a few counts of this clonotype. This rearrangement joins TRBV7-2 to TRBJ2-7; the D call may be TRBD1 or TRBD2 (5 bases each). The germline V gene has CDR1 SGHTA and CDR2 FQGNSA. The V end was cut by 4 bases, the J end by 3 bases, with 16 bases between. The CDR3 contains 15 residues. DNA for the CDR3: TGTGCCAGCAGCTCGAGGGGCGGCGGTGGCTACGAGCAGTACTTC. Its translation: CASSSRGGGGYEQYF.

The CDR3 region has the DNA TGTGCCAGCAACCAGGGAGTCCAAGAGACCCAGTACTTC. It yields the protein CASNQGVQETQYF. V and J are TRBV7-2 and TRBJ2-5; the D gene could be TRBD1 or TRBD2 (5 bases each). Germline assignment: CDR1 SGHTA and CDR2 FQGNSA. Trimming took off 7 bases at V and 1 base at J, with 10 bases between the two ends. There are 13 residues in the CDR3. The full variable domain, completed using reference TRBV7-2 and TRBJ2-5, is GAGVSQSPSNKVTEKGKDVELRCDPISGHTALYWYRQSLGQGLEFLIYFQGNSAPDKSGLPSDRFSAERTGGSVSTLTIQRTQQEDSAVYLCASNQGVQETQYFGPGTRLLVL.

The chain recombines TRBV25-1 with TRBJ1-1, with TRBD1 matching 9 bases. V lost 7 bases to trimming and J lost 5 bases; unmatched junction nucleotides: 8. The V gene's germline CDR1 is MGHDK and CDR2 SYGVNS. This CDR3 is 14 amino acids long. Here the CDR3 DNA reads TGTGCCAGCACTGAGGACAGGGGTGGGACTGAAGCTTTCTTT. This encodes CASTEDRGGTEAFF.

This clonotype was counted between two and nine times. The chain has TRBV12-3 or TRBV12-4 and TRBJ2-7; TRBD1 agrees at 10 bases. V dropped 2 bases and J dropped 6; count of bases not matched to a gene: 7. CDR3 length: 15 residues. In nucleotides, the CDR3 is TGTGCCAGCAGTTTAAGTTGGACAGGGGGTTTCGAGCAGTACTTC. This gives the protein CASSLSWTGGFEQYF.